This TCR beta chain came from a study of T-cell reconstitution after alpha-beta-depleted transplantation in children (dated by TCRdb to about 2016). Concerning the study at large: T-cell immune reconstitution after TCRalphabeta/CD19-depleted allogeneic hematopoietic cell transplantation in children was quantitatively tracked in the study by means of TCR repertoire profiling.

Library preparation employed PCR. The run used an Illumina HiSeq 2500. TCR library preparation used molecular barcoding, with unique molecular identifiers applied to normalize quantification of the TCRbeta repertoire. In-frame beta chains were kept once TCRdb had trimmed the public reads at Q25 with fastp and called clones with MiXCR. CDR3 protein duplicates are merged, each entry listing the most common genes and DNA. The sample table contains some 350,000 distinct CDR3 sequences; only one count was recorded for 10% of them. Roughly 2.5% of the sample comes from the top ten. This clonotype was counted ten times or more. Which antigen it targets is not known. No much larger clone exists at a distance of one base, and base qualities are not known. The germline V gene specifies LGHNA as CDR1 and YNFKEQ as CDR2. The CDR3 contains 19 residues, cysteine and phenylalanine counted. Only the CDR3 part of the read is kept: 57 bases, read in frame from the first base. Between the V and J ends, shortened by 0 bases and 2 bases respectively, the junction contains 22 bases.

The chain joins TRBV4-2 to TRBJ2-5; the D gene is possibly TRBD2, with 6 bases matching. Here the sequenced sample was PBMCs from the stem cell graft donor, taken from the stem cell graft. This TCR derives from a human donor who donated a stem cell graft to a child with acute lymphoblastic leukemia. The DNA sequence reads TGTGCCAGCAGCCAAGATGTAGTCGGAGACAGCGGGTCACAAGAGACCCAGTACTTC. Protein translation: CASSQDVVGDSGSQETQYF.